The T cell receptor beta chain under discussion was sequenced for a study of cytomegalovirus exposure and HLA in healthy donors. This CDR3 region has 14 residues. Per the germline V gene, CDR1 is SGHRS and CDR2 is YFSETQ. V was shortened by 0 bases and J by 2 bases, with 8 bases between the two germline ends. It was with 60 Vbeta and 13 Jbeta primers that the PCR ran. Clones were read by immunoSEQ multiplex PCR, and TCRdb kept only the in-frame ones, dropping some. This table has 150,000 or so clones, over 60% appearing once. What was sequenced was PBMCs. This sequence joins TRBV5-1 and TRBJ2-5; the D is unclear. The source of this sequence is a woman in her 40s in good health and CMV-seronegative. CDR3: CASSLAKRQETQYF. CDR3 nucleotide sequence: TGCGCCAGCAGCTTGGCAAAGAGGCAAGAGACCCAGTACTTC. Full variable domain (outside the CDR3, taken from reference TRBV5-1 and TRBJ2-5): KAGVTQTPRYLIKTRGQQVTLSCSPISGHRSVSWYQQTPGQGLQFLFEYFSETQRNKGNFPGRFSGRQFSNSRSEMNVSTLELGDSALYLCASSLAKRQETQYFGPGTRLLVL.